The 20 T cell receptor beta chains presented below share a single source sample, sequenced in a study of naive and memory T cell subsets. Two oligonucleotides, mixed equimolar, formed the beta constant-region primer covering TRBC1 and TRBC2. MiXCR, applied by TCRdb to the UMI-ligation and nested PCR reads, yields one record per CDR3 protein. Of 89,000 or so distinct CDR3 sequences listed, about an eighth were seen once; the top ten hold about 0.93%. The sample was central memory CD4+ T cells from blood. The receptor source for this set is a human donor in good health.

A few counts support this clonotype. This sequence joins TRBV27 and TRBJ2-7; 8 nucleotides line up with TRBD1. This CDR3 has 16 amino acids. CDR1 is MNHEY, CDR2 SMNVEV, per germline (reference sequence). V shed 5 bases, J shed 2 bases, and the junction held 11 bases outside the gene matches. DNA for the CDR3: TGTGCCAGCAGTCCGAGGACAGGGCCAGGAACCTACGAGCAGTACTTC. It translates to CASSPRTGPGTYEQYF.

This clonotype was counted at least ten times. This chain connects TRBV25-1 to TRBJ2-3; 10 bases align to TRBD2. Germline V gene lookup returns CDR1 MGHDK and CDR2 SYGVNS. CDR3 length: 14 amino acids. J lost 6 bases, V lost 4 bases, and 4 bases had no gene match. CDR3 in amino acids: CASSVGTSVDTQYF. DNA of the CDR3: TGTGCCAGCAGTGTGGGGACTAGCGTGGATACGCAGTATTTT. The entire variable domain, with the rest obtained from reference TRBV25-1 and TRBJ2-3, is as follows: EADIYQTPRYLVIGTGKKITLECSQTMGHDKMYWYQQDPGMELHLIHYSYGVNSTEKGDLSSESTVSRIRTEHFPLTLESARPSHTSQYLCASSVGTSVDTQYFGPGTRLTVL.

This clonotype was seen a handful of times. The chain links TRBV7-2 to TRBJ2-3; D gene uncertain. Deletions cut 1 base from V and 8 bases from J, with 13 bases between. The CDR3 has 14 amino acids. From germline, CDR1 is SGHTA and CDR2 FQGNSA. The CDR3 sequence: CASSLGPPLGTQYF. Written as DNA, the CDR3 is TGTGCCAGCAGCTTAGGCCCCCCACTCGGTACGCAGTATTTT.

This clonotype has ten or more counts. V and J are TRBV29-1 and TRBJ1-1; TRBD1 is a possible D gene (5 bases). The V end lost 7 bases, the J end lost 1 base, and 7 bases lay between the germline ends. CDR1 is SQVTM, CDR2 ANQGSEA, per germline. CDR3 length equals 11 residues. CDR3 DNA: TGCAGCGCTGGACAGAACACTGAAGCTTTCTTT. Protein sequence: CSAGQNTEAFF.

This clonotype occurred a few times. The chain carries TRBV7-9 and TRBJ2-3; 11 bases are shared with TRBD2. Per germline, CDR1 SEHNR and CDR2 FQNEAQ (reference sequence). Trimming took 3 bases from V and 6 from J; bases not matched to a gene: 5. This CDR3 comprises 15 residues. CDR3 protein: CASSFELAGADTQYF. The CDR3 coding sequence is TGTGCCAGCAGCTTCGAACTAGCGGGAGCCGATACGCAGTATTTT.

Only a few counts were recorded for this clonotype. The chain carries TRBV5-4 and TRBJ2-5, with TRBD2 matching 15 bases. V gave up 3 bases and J gave up 1 base; unmatched junction bases: 1. Germline CDR1 SGHNT, CDR2 YYREEE (reference sequence). This CDR3 has 16 amino acids. In DNA form, the CDR3 reads TGTGCCAGCAGCTCGGGACTAGCGGGAGGCCAAGAGACCCAGTACTTC. This translates into CASSSGLAGGQETQYF.

V usage is TRBV7-3 and J usage is TRBJ2-3; perhaps TRBD2 as D (5 bases). The CDR3 covers 13 residues. CDR1 SGHTA and CDR2 FQGTGA come from the germline V gene. The ends were cut back, 4 bases at V and 5 bases at J, with 10 bases in the middle. CDR3 in DNA: TGTGCCAGCAGCTCCCGCCGGGGAGATACGCAGTATTTT. Translated, it gives CASSSRRGDTQYF.

The chain employs TRBV29-1 and TRBJ2-6; D may correspond to TRBD1 or TRBD2 (5 bases each). This CDR3 region has 17 residues. V lost 5 bases, J lost 0 bases, and 17 bases lay in between. Germline assignment: CDR1 SQVTM and CDR2 ANQGSEA. Written as DNA, the CDR3 is TGCAGCGTTACCACCGGGGCCGCAAACTCTGGGGCCAACGTCCTGACTTTC. Its translation: CSVTTGAANSGANVLTF.

The rearrangement joins TRBV7-2 to TRBJ1-4; no definite D call. Deletions cut 2 bases from V and 6 bases from J, with 7 bases between. Germline V CDR1 and CDR2: SGHTA, FQGNSA. The CDR3 length is 13 residues. Written as DNA, the CDR3 is TGTGCCAGCAGCTTAAGGCCGGATGAAAAACTGTTTTTT. Protein product: CASSLRPDEKLFF.

This clonotype was counted only a few times. The chain recombines TRBV9 with TRBJ2-4; 7 positions agree with TRBD1. Germline values: CDR1 SGDLS, CDR2 YYNGEE. The CDR3 is 16 residues long. The ends lost 4 bases at V and 0 bases at J; junction bases unmatched: 7. CDR3 protein: CASSIGTDRAKNIQYF. Here the CDR3 DNA reads TGTGCCAGCAGCATTGGGACAGACCGAGCCAAAAACATTCAGTACTTC.

This clonotype was seen just once. The V gene is TRBV7-3, the J gene TRBJ2-1; 8 nucleotides agree with TRBD2. V lost 3 bases, J lost 0 bases, and 1 base stayed unmatched. The CDR3 runs 15 residues. Germline V gives CDR1 SGHTA, CDR2 FQGTGA. CDR3 residues: CASSFSGNSYNEQFF. In nucleotides, the CDR3 is TGTGCCAGCAGCTTTAGCGGGAACTCCTACAATGAGCAGTTCTTC.

This clonotype was picked up a small number of times. This chain joins TRBV12-5 and TRBJ2-1, with 12 bases that match TRBD2. Germline CDR1 is LGHNT and CDR2 is FRNRAP. Trimming at V came to 6 bases and at J to 5 bases, leaving 5 bases not matched to a gene. This CDR3 region has 15 residues. Here the CDR3 reads CASGPTSGRNNEQFF. In DNA form, the CDR3 reads TGTGCTAGTGGGCCGACTAGCGGGAGAAACAATGAGCAGTTCTTC.

This clonotype has ten or more counts. The V gene is TRBV7-9, the J gene TRBJ2-7, with D possibly being TRBD2 (5 bases). V shed 1 base and J shed 2 bases, with 9 bases lying between them. The CDR3 length is 14 residues. Germline V CDR1 and CDR2: SEHNR, FQNEAQ (reference sequence). CDR3 DNA sequence: TGTGCCAGCAGCTTAGGAGGGAGTACCTACGAGCAGTACTTC. Translation gives CASSLGGSTYEQYF.

This clonotype showed up many times. V gene TRBV7-3 combines with J gene TRBJ2-3; 7 bases are a match to TRBD1. The CDR3 extends over 14 amino acids. Germline V gene data show CDR1 as SGHTA and CDR2 as FQGTGA. Trimming at V came to 3 bases and at J to 4 bases, leaving 4 bases not matched to a gene. The CDR3 nucleotides are TGTGCCAGCAGCTTGACAGGGACCCCAGATACGCAGTATTTT. Its protein is CASSLTGTPDTQYF.

This chain joins TRBV24-1 and TRBJ2-1; 8 positions match TRBD2. The germline V gene encodes CDR1 KGHDR and CDR2 SFDVKD. Germline trimming cut 3 bases from V and 7 bases from J; bases unmatched to any gene: 7. This CDR3 is built from 15 residues. The CDR3 loop reads CATSDIREGRNEQFF. For the CDR3, the DNA is TGTGCCACCAGTGATATACGGGAGGGCCGGAATGAGCAGTTCTTC.

This clonotype occurred many times. The chain employs TRBV7-8 and TRBJ2-5; D might be TRBD1 (6 bases). The CDR3 has 12 residues. V was shortened by 4 bases and J by 8 bases, with 11 bases between the two germline ends. Germline CDR1 reads SGHVS; CDR2 reads FQNEAQ. This chain's CDR3 is CASSSTGNTQYF. CDR3 nucleotides: TGTGCCAGCAGCTCCACAGGGAATACCCAGTACTTC.

CDR3 protein: CASSPLETGAGHTEAFF. The DNA of the CDR3 is TGTGCCAGCTCACCATTGGAAACAGGGGCCGGCCACACTGAAGCTTTCTTT. The V gene is TRBV18, the J gene TRBJ1-1; TRBD1 matches 7 bases. V gave up 2 bases and J gave up 3 bases; unmatched junction bases: 12. The CDR3 length is 17 residues. CDR1 and CDR2 from the germline V gene are KGHSH and LQKENI.

Only a few counts were recorded for this clonotype. This chain links TRBV2 with TRBJ2-4; 8 nucleotides line up with TRBD2. The CDR3 covers 18 residues. The germline V gene encodes CDR1 SNHLY and CDR2 FYNNEI. V lost 0 bases to trimming and J lost 2 bases; unmatched junction nucleotides: 9. CDR3: CASSEALASGSTKNIQYF. For the CDR3, the DNA is TGTGCCAGCAGTGAAGCGTTGGCCAGCGGGAGTACCAAAAACATTCAGTACTTC.

The chain carries TRBV30 and TRBJ2-3, with 7 nucleotides matching TRBD2. CDR3 length: 13 amino acids. V lost 5 bases to trimming and J lost 5 bases; unmatched junction nucleotides: 7. Germline CDR1 reads GTSNPN; CDR2 reads SVGIG (reference sequence). The CDR3 loop is CAWARGRGDTQYF. DNA for the CDR3: TGTGCCTGGGCCCGCGGGAGAGGAGATACGCAGTATTTT.

V and J are TRBV11-2 and TRBJ2-7; D perhaps matches TRBD1 (6 bases). The CDR3 is made up of 14 amino acids. V shed 5 bases and J shed 1 base, with 12 bases lying between them. CDR1 SGHAT and CDR2 FQNNGV come from the germline V gene. CDR3 loop: CASSPGTNSYEQYF. The CDR3 coding sequence is TGTGCCAGCAGCCCCGGGACAAATTCCTACGAGCAGTACTTC. The entire variable domain, with the rest obtained from reference TRBV11-2 and TRBJ2-7, is as follows: EAGVAQSPRYKIIEKRQSVAFWCNPISGHATLYWYQQILGQGPKLLIQFQNNGVVDDSQLPKDRFSAERLKGVDSTLKIQPAKLEDSAVYLCASSPGTNSYEQYFGPGTRLTVT.